This TCR beta chain emerged from a study of T cells in Graves' hyperthyroidism and ophthalmopathy. RNA transcripts were the template for amplifying TCR beta CDR3 regions. First-round RT-PCR of the TCR CDR3 relied on the HTBI primer set. TCRdb passed the multiplex PCR reads through MiXCR, listing each CDR3 protein once. This table holds roughly 580,000 distinct CDR3 sequences, around 46% found once. Comment on this clonotype: One end of the junction varies from germline; a read error may be responsible.

The CDR3 length is 16 residues. Germline V CDR1 and CDR2: KGHDR, SFDVKD. The TCR originated in a woman aged 18-29 years with Graves' hyperthyroidism. The V call is TRBV24-1, the J call TRBJ1-2, with TRBD1 matching 10 bases. Sample: peripheral blood or thyroid tissue (not recorded which). The CDR3 DNA reads TGTGCCACCGGTGACCCCGGGACAGGGGTAGACGATGGCTACACCTTC. Amino acids: CATGDPGTGVDDGYTF.